This T cell receptor (beta chain) was obtained from a study of blood T cell repertoires in COVID-19. Study as a whole: Material from acute and convalescent COVID-19 was sourced from the United States, Italy and Spain. From T cells, B-cell-depleted T cells, or PBMCs came the material, which was cDNA or gDNA.

The CDR3 runs 17 residues. V lost 6 bases to trimming and J lost 1 base; unmatched junction nucleotides: 6. Per the germline V gene, CDR1 is MNHEY and CDR2 is SMNVEV (reference sequence). Authors' analysis steps: Reference gene primer amplification yielded estimated nucleated cell counts. Produced via immunoSEQ multiplex PCR; TCRdb's table is partial and in-frame only. V, J and clone size were drawn from that table, and D and trimming were deduced from the DNA. The profile shows roughly 46,000 clones, 80% to 85% of them singletons. This clone has a handful of counts. The sequence was obtained from a man aged 55 to 70 with active COVID-19. Input material: peripheral blood. This chain connects TRBV27 to TRBJ2-3; the match to TRBD2 covers 14 bases. In DNA form, the CDR3 reads TGTGCCAGCAGCCCGGGACTAGCGGGGGCCGGCACAGATACGCAGTATTTT. Amino acids: CASSPGLAGAGTDTQYF.